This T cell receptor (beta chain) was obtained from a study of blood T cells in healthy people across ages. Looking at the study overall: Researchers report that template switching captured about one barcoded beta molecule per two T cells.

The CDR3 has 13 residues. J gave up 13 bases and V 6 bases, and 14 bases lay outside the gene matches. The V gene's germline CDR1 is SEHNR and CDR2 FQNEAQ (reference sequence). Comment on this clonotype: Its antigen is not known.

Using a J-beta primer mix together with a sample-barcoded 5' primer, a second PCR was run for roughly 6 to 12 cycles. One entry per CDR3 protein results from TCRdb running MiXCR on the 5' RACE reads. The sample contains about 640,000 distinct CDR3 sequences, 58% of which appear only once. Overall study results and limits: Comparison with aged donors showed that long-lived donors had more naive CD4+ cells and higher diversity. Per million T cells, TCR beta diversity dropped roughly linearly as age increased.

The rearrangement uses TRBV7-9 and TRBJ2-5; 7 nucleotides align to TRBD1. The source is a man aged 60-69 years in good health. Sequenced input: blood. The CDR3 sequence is CASSFGTAEFLYF. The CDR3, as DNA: TGTGCCAGCAGTTTCGGGACAGCGGAATTTTTGTACTTC.